This T cell receptor (beta chain) was recorded in a study of CD8 T cells in Susac syndrome. RNA, at roughly 0.45 to 1 ug, was reverse transcribed with random hexamers. TCRdb ran MiXCR on the immunoSEQ multiplex PCR reads and lists one entry per CDR3 protein. The table includes around 81,000 distinct CDR3 sequences, 85% to 95% detected once. Germline V CDR1 and CDR2: LGHNA, YSLEER. V was cut by 0 bases and J by 8 bases, with 13 bases left in between. The CDR3 is 15 amino acids. The sequencing sample was made of CD8+ T cells from PBMCs. The sequence derives from a human donor with Susac syndrome. The gene calls are TRBV4-3 and TRBJ2-2; D unresolved. The CDR3 DNA reads TGCGCCAGCAGCCAAGATAACGGCCAAGGGGGGGAGCTGTTTTTT. Protein sequence: CASSQDNGQGGELFF.